Reported below is one T cell receptor (beta chain). Its antigen remains unknown. The entry originates in a study of T cell responses to AZD1222 COVID-19 vaccine. V shed 3 bases and J 6 bases; nucleotides not matched to a gene: 8. CDR1 is LNHDA and CDR2 is SQIVND in the germline V gene (reference sequence). The CDR3 is made up of 16 amino acids. Sequencing was performed with immunoSEQ multiplex PCR; in TCRdb, only in-frame clones are kept and a portion is missing. This table has 85,000 to 100,000 clones, about 88% appearing once. Points from the study as a whole: Spike-specific TCRs gained breadth and depth after people received two AZD1222 doses. White British ancestry dominated among donors, who included more females, and clonal diversity was possibly underestimated.

The V gene is TRBV19, the J gene TRBJ1-5; TRBD1 aligns across 10 bases. Here the sequenced sample was peripheral blood, taken on day 0 of AZD1222 vaccination. The source of this sequence is an adult in good health. In nucleotides, the CDR3 is TGTGCCAGTAGTATTGGGTTCGGACAGGGGGGTCAGCCCCAGCATTTT. Translated: CASSIGFGQGGQPQHF. Filled out from reference TRBV19 and TRBJ1-5, the complete variable domain reads DGGITQSPKYLFRKEGQNVTLSCEQNLNHDAMYWYRQDPGQGLRLIYYSQIVNDFQKGDIAEGYSVSREKKESFPLTVTSAQKNPTAFYLCASSIGFGQGGQPQHFGDGTRLSIL.